This T cell receptor beta chain stems from a study of memory CD4+ T cells and cytomegalovirus serostatus. Whole-study context: Of the healthy Belgian adults, 9 were CMV seropositive and 20 to 30 seronegative.

The sort gate was single viable CD3+CD4+CD8-CD45RO+ cells for memory CD4+ T cells. Per the authors' pipeline: Out-of-frame sequences were removed, leaving a few million distinct TCRbeta sequences. This table comes from immunoSEQ multiplex PCR, and its TCRdb copy is limited to in-frame clones, with some not included. D and trimming come from the DNA, and the V and J calls and clone size come from that table. This table has some 44,000 clones, over 60% appearing once. The TCR comes from an adult in good health and CMV-seronegative. Sequencing was performed on memory CD4+ T cells from blood.

CDR3: CASSYREGGYNEQFF. In DNA form, the CDR3 reads TGTGCCAGCAGTTATCGAGAGGGCGGCTACAATGAGCAGTTCTTC. The rearrangement links TRBV6-5 to TRBJ2-1, with D possibly matching TRBD2 (5 bases). Trimming left V 3 bases short and J 3 bases short, with 12 bases between. Germline CDR1 MNHEY, CDR2 SVGAGI. This CDR3 region has 15 residues.